Listed here is a single T cell receptor beta chain. Its target is unknown. Researchers isolated at least 7 million PBMCs per sample. This sample was included in a study of blood T cells in healthy people across ages. Alongside a J-beta primer mix, a sample-barcoded 5' primer served in a second PCR lasting roughly 7 to 12 cycles. There were at least 2.5 million CDR3-containing paired-end reads obtained from each sample. MiXCR, applied by TCRdb to the 5' RACE reads, yields one record per CDR3 protein. This table has nearly 800,000 distinct CDR3 sequences, around three fifths appearing once. With 1 base clipped from V and 3 bases from J, the junction kept 5 bases outside the gene matches. The CDR3 is made up of 16 amino acids. In germline, CDR1 is SGDLS, CDR2 YYNGEE. General observations from the study: TCR beta diversity correlated strongly with naive T cell percentage. With age, beta diversity per million T cells declined roughly linearly, significantly by 30 to 40.

The sample comprised blood. The receptor was isolated from a man aged 35-49 years in good health. V and J are TRBV9 and TRBJ2-3, with 10 bases aligning to TRBD2. The CDR3 nucleotides read TGTGCCAGCAGCGTATCAAGCGGGGGGGGAACAGATACGCAGTATTTT. It translates to CASSVSSGGGTDTQYF.